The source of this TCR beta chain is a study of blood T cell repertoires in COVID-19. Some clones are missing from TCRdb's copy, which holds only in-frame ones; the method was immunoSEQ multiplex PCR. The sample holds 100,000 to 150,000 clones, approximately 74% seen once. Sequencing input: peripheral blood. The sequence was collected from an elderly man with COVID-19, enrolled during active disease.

The CDR3 sequence is CASSSPGRLPSYEQYF. The DNA for the CDR3 is TGTGCCAGCAGTTCCCCTGGCAGGCTGCCTTCCTACGAGCAGTACTTC. V and J are TRBV27 and TRBJ2-7; D call uncertain. CDR1 is MNHEY and CDR2 is SMNVEV in the germline V gene (reference sequence). The V end was cut by 4 bases, the J end by 1 base, with 17 bases between. This CDR3 is built from 16 residues.